Shown below are 32 T cell receptor beta chains from a single sample sequenced in a study of OX40 agonist ivuxolimab in advanced cancers. Profiled with immunoSEQ multiplex PCR; TCRdb holds only in-frame clones, not every one. This sample has about 77,000 clones, with more than 70% found just once. Sequencing used CD4+ or CD8+ T cells sorted from blood, obtained in a trial of the OX40 agonist ivuxolimab. The receptors were sampled from an adult with an advanced solid tumor such as melanoma, head and neck, liver or kidney cancer.

V and J are TRBV7-8 and TRBJ1-5, with TRBD1 identical over 10 bases. Unmatched junction bases numbered 2, after V lost 1 base and J lost 2 bases. Germline-derived CDR1 and CDR2 are SGHVS and FQNEAQ. This CDR3 region has 16 residues. In nucleotides, the CDR3 is TGTGCCAGCAGCTTAGGGGACAGGGGAGGCAATCAGCCCCAGCATTTT. This encodes CASSLGDRGGNQPQHF.

This sequence joins TRBV7-9 and TRBJ1-2; 10 bases line up with TRBD1. Per the germline V gene, CDR1 is SEHNR and CDR2 is FQNEAQ (reference sequence). V lost 3 bases, J lost 7 bases, and 5 bases stayed unmatched. The CDR3 contains 14 residues. This CDR3 is CASSLGTGAGGYTF. CDR3 sequence (DNA): TGTGCCAGCAGCTTGGGGACAGGGGCGGGTGGCTACACCTTC.

The chain employs TRBV6-1 and TRBJ2-5, with D possibly called TRBD1 or TRBD2 (6 bases each). CDR1 and CDR2 (germline): MNHNS, SASEGT. The CDR3 sequence is 13 residues long. V was trimmed by 1 base and J by 5 bases, leaving 8 bases between them. The CDR3 DNA reads as TGTGCCAGCAGTGAAGGGGGGGCTGAGACCCAGTACTTC. This translates into CASSEGGAETQYF.

The genes are TRBV7-9 and TRBJ2-1; D is uncertain. The length of the CDR3 is 13 residues. From germline, CDR1 is SEHNR and CDR2 FQNEAQ (reference sequence). V dropped 5 bases and J dropped 0 bases, with 5 bases sitting between them. Here the CDR3 reads CASSPLSYNEQFF. The CDR3 DNA is TGTGCCAGCAGCCCTCTCTCCTACAATGAGCAGTTCTTC.

This clone showed up just once. The rearrangement links TRBV4-3 to TRBJ1-2, with D unresolved. Germline V CDR1 and CDR2: LGHNA, YSLEER. This CDR3 is built from 13 residues. V dropped 1 base and J dropped 8 bases, with 11 bases sitting between them. The CDR3 nucleotides read TGCGCCAGCAGCCAAGTTTATGGGTACGGCTACACCTTC. Protein sequence: CASSQVYGYGYTF.

The chain joins TRBV29-1 to TRBJ1-1; D is uncertain. The CDR3 sequence is 15 residues long. V dropped 6 bases and J dropped 0 bases, with 17 bases sitting between them. CDR1 is SQVTM and CDR2 is ANQGSEA in the germline V gene. The chain's CDR3 is CSVDPYGGMNTEAFF. DNA for the CDR3: TGCAGCGTCGACCCTTATGGAGGGATGAACACTGAAGCTTTCTTT.

The chain links TRBV19 to TRBJ1-2; weak D call: TRBD1 (6 bases). From germline, CDR1 is LNHDA and CDR2 SQIVND (reference sequence). V lost 8 bases to trimming and J lost 4 bases, with 8 bases between them. The CDR3 totals 11 residues. In DNA, the CDR3 is TGTGCCAGTCACAGGGCCTATGGCTACACCTTC. Its protein is CASHRAYGYTF.

Here the CDR3 DNA reads TGCAGTGCTATCGGGGAATACGAGCAGTACTTC. Amino acid sequence: CSAIGEYEQYF. This chain connects TRBV20-1 to TRBJ2-7; tentative D call: TRBD2 (5 bases). The CDR3 has 11 amino acids. Between the trimmed V and J ends, which lost 4 bases and 4 bases, there was a span of 8 bases. CDR1 and CDR2 (germline): DFQATT, SNEGSKA (reference sequence).

This chain uses TRBV5-6 with TRBJ2-5, with D possibly matching TRBD1 (6 bases). This CDR3 has 14 residues. V was pared by 3 bases and J by 1 base, with 10 bases between. Germline V lookup: CDR1 SGHDT, CDR2 YYEEEE. The CDR3 is CASSSGQTQETQYF. CDR3 DNA sequence: TGTGCCAGCAGCTCCGGACAGACCCAAGAGACCCAGTACTTC. The variable domain in full, with the rest retrieved from reference TRBV5-6 and TRBJ2-5, is DAGVTQSPTHLIKTRGQQVTLRCSPKSGHDTVSWYQQALGQGPQFIFQYYEEEERQRGNFPDRFSGHQFPNYSSELNVNALLLGDSALYLCASSSGQTQETQYFGPGTRLLVL.

The CDR3 coding sequence is TGTGCCAGCAGCTCCCCGAAGTCCACTAATGAAAAACTGTTTTTT. Encoded protein: CASSSPKSTNEKLFF. The chain combines TRBV7-9 with TRBJ1-4; D call uncertain. The CDR3 contains 15 residues. V was trimmed by 4 bases and J by 2 bases, leaving 11 bases between them. Per the germline V gene, CDR1 is SEHNR and CDR2 is FQNEAQ (reference sequence).

This chain links TRBV11-2 with TRBJ2-1, with D perhaps TRBD2 (7 bases). The germline V gene has CDR1 SGHAT and CDR2 FQNNGV. With 4 bases removed from V and 0 bases from J, the gap between germline ends came to 22 bases. The CDR3 has 19 amino acids. The CDR3 region is CASSSSGVGGGFSYNEQFF. The CDR3 nucleotides read TGTGCCAGCAGCTCATCAGGCGTTGGCGGGGGCTTCTCCTACAATGAGCAGTTCTTC.

V usage is TRBV7-9 and J usage is TRBJ2-1, with 7 bases fitting TRBD1. Trimming removed 7 bases from V and 15 bases from J; junction bases left unmatched: 21. Germline CDR1 SEHNR, CDR2 FQNEAQ (reference sequence). This CDR3 region has 15 residues. The CDR3 nucleotides read TGTGCCAGCACCGCAGGGGGACCCCGGGCTAGTAGAGGGTTCTTC. This codes for CASTAGGPRASRGFF.

The genes are TRBV6-1 and TRBJ1-4; D may be TRBD1 (5 bases). CDR1 and CDR2 from the germline V gene are MNHNS and SASEGT. This CDR3 region has 16 residues. Trimming removed 4 bases from V and 5 bases from J, with 17 bases in between. The CDR3 protein is CASSGQWAELNEKLFF. The CDR3 DNA reads TGTGCCAGCAGTGGACAGTGGGCGGAACTAAATGAAAAACTGTTTTTT.

The rearrangement uses TRBV10-3 and TRBJ2-1; D is undetermined. The CDR3 extends over 13 amino acids. The germline V and J ends were trimmed by 0 bases and 5 bases, with 5 bases remaining between them. Germline V gene data show CDR1 as ENHRY and CDR2 as SYGVKD. The CDR3 region is CAISESGNNEQFF. In DNA form, the CDR3 reads TGTGCCATCAGTGAGTCGGGTAACAATGAGCAGTTCTTC.

V is TRBV10-3 and J is TRBJ2-1; 15 nucleotides match TRBD2. The V segment lost 7 bases and the J segment 1 base; nucleotides outside the gene matches: 5. Germline loops: CDR1 ENHRY, CDR2 SYGVKD. The CDR3 covers 17 residues. CDR3 DNA sequence: TGTGCCATCACTGGACTAGCGGGAGGGGGGTCCTACAATGAGCAGTTCTTC. This encodes CAITGLAGGGSYNEQFF.

Only one count was recorded for this clone. CDR3 in amino acids: CASKRGTTYNEQFF. CDR3 DNA sequence: TGTGCCAGTAAACGGGGGACAACTTACAATGAGCAGTTCTTC. This chain uses TRBV19 with TRBJ2-1, with D perhaps being TRBD1 or TRBD2 (6 bases each). Germline CDR1 is LNHDA and CDR2 is SQIVND (reference sequence). CDR3 size: 14 residues. Deletions cut 7 bases from V and 4 bases from J, with 14 bases between.

This clone has more than one count but fewer than ten. The CDR3, as DNA: TGTGCCAGCAGTGGCGACAGGGGTGTCACTGAAGCTTTCTTT. Its protein is CASSGDRGVTEAFF. The chain uses TRBV6-1 and TRBJ1-1, with TRBD1 identical over 8 bases. V shed 4 bases, J shed 4 bases, and the junction held 5 bases outside the gene matches. There are 14 residues in the CDR3. Germline V gene sequence: CDR1 MNHNS, CDR2 SASEGT.

V usage is TRBV5-4 and J usage is TRBJ2-2; tentatively, D is TRBD1 (5 bases). Germline CDR1 and CDR2: SGHNT and YYREEE (reference sequence). V gave up 0 bases and J gave up 3 bases, with 9 bases separating them. This CDR3 region has 15 residues. In DNA form, the CDR3 reads TGTGCCAGCAGCTTGGGGCAGGGTTACACCGGGGAGCTGTTTTTT. This codes for CASSLGQGYTGELFF.

This sequence joins TRBV2 and TRBJ1-3, with 7 bases fitting TRBD1. This CDR3 contains 14 residues. Unmatched junction bases numbered 5, after V lost 8 bases and J lost 1 base. Germline lookup yields CDR1 SNHLY and CDR2 FYNNEI. As DNA, the CDR3 is TGTGCCAGCGGGGAGGGGGCGTCTGGAAACACCATATATTTT. Its protein is CASGEGASGNTIYF.

The V gene is TRBV19, the J gene TRBJ2-7; D ambiguous. The germline CDR1 and CDR2 sequences are LNHDA and SQIVND (reference sequence). V lost 5 bases, J lost 4 bases, and 21 bases lay in between. The CDR3 totals 16 residues. The CDR3 region is CASSQKLALGSYEQYF. In DNA, the CDR3 is TGTGCCAGTAGTCAGAAGTTGGCTCTCGGATCGTACGAGCAGTACTTC.

A few counts support this clone. The chain couples TRBV4-2 to TRBJ1-2; 10 nucleotides line up with TRBD1. The CDR3 length is 16 residues. Germline V lookup: CDR1 LGHNA, CDR2 YNFKEQ. After removal of 3 bases from V and 4 bases from J, the junction contained 8 bases not matched to a gene. The CDR3 bases are TGTGCCAGCAGCCATCCGACAGGGGGCGCATTCTATGGCTACACCTTC. This encodes CASSHPTGGAFYGYTF.

J is TRBJ2-4 and V is TRBV4-1; tentatively, D is TRBD1 or TRBD2 (6 bases each). CDR1 is MGHRA, CDR2 YSYEKL, per germline. V shed 0 bases and J shed 2 bases, with 8 bases lying between them. The CDR3 has 15 residues. This chain's CDR3 is CASSQDRGPKNIQYF. The CDR3 DNA reads as TGCGCCAGCAGCCAAGATCGGGGGCCCAAAAACATTCAGTACTTC.

The V and J genes are TRBV6-5 and TRBJ2-2, with TRBD1 matching over 7 bases. Trimming took 6 bases from V and 4 from J; bases not matched to a gene: 2. This CDR3 comprises 13 residues. CDR1 and CDR2 from the germline V gene are MNHEY and SVGAGI. This chain's CDR3 is CASRRDSTGELFF. As DNA, the CDR3 is TGTGCCAGCAGAAGGGACAGCACCGGGGAGCTGTTTTTT.

V gene TRBV28 combines with J gene TRBJ1-1; D gene ambiguous. With 6 bases removed from V and 1 base from J, the gap between germline ends came to 12 bases. The V gene's germline CDR1 is MDHEN and CDR2 SYDVKM. The CDR3 runs to 14 residues. The CDR3 DNA sequence: TGTGCCAGCAGCGAACGGTCAGCGAACACTGAAGCTTTCTTT. Protein: CASSERSANTEAFF.

Concerning this clone itself: An end of the junction does not agree with germline; a read error may underlie this. V and J are TRBV25-1 and TRBJ2-7; D assignment may be TRBD1 or TRBD2 (5 bases each). Germline V gene sequence: CDR1 MGHDK, CDR2 SYGVNS. The CDR3 is 9 amino acids. CDR3 DNA: TGTGCCAGCAGTGAGTGGGACCCCTTC. This gives the protein CASSEWDPF.

The rearrangement uses TRBV7-9 and TRBJ1-1, with D possibly matching TRBD1 (5 bases). In germline, CDR1 is SEHNR, CDR2 FQNEAQ (reference sequence). Between the trimmed V and J ends, which lost 1 base and 7 bases, there was a span of 13 bases. The CDR3 totals 14 residues. This CDR3 reads CASSLVTEMGEAFF. CDR3 DNA: TGTGCCAGCAGCTTAGTGACAGAGATGGGTGAAGCTTTCTTT.

As to this clone: Its ends do not fully match the called genes, so a read error is possible. Additional DNA sequences in this sample encode the identical CDR3. The chain is built from TRBV11-3 and TRBJ2-7; TRBD1 matches 7 bases. Per germline, CDR1 SGHNT and CDR2 YENEEA. The CDR3 covers 16 residues. The CDR3 region is CASSLGSRGHSYEQYF. Here the CDR3 DNA reads TGTGCCAGCAGCTTAGGCAGTAGGGGGCACTCCTACGAGCAGTATTTC. The whole variable domain, filled in from reference TRBV11-3 and TRBJ2-7, reads EAGVVQSPRYKIIEKKQPVAFWCNPISGHNTLYWYLQNLGQGPELLIRYENEEAVDDSQLPKDRFSAERLKGVDSTLKIQPAELGDSAVYLCASSLGSRGHSYEQYFGPGTRLTVT.

This clone was seen only once. This rearrangement joins TRBV18 to TRBJ2-1; 9 nucleotides agree with TRBD1. Unmatched junction bases numbered 0, after V lost 5 bases and J lost 4 bases. Germline CDR1 and CDR2: KGHSH and LQKENI. This CDR3 contains 13 residues. The DNA for the CDR3 is TGTGCCAGCTCAGGGACAGGGTACAATGAGCAGTTCTTC. Amino acids: CASSGTGYNEQFF.

This clone was recorded only once. The V and J genes are TRBV5-4 and TRBJ1-4; D is unresolved. Trimming shortened V by 2 bases and J by 3 bases, and 8 bases separated the two germline ends. The CDR3 spans 14 residues. Germline assignment: CDR1 SGHNT and CDR2 YYREEE (reference sequence). In nucleotides, the CDR3 is TGTGCCAGCAGCTTAACGGTGGCTAATGAAAAACTGTTTTTT. Protein sequence: CASSLTVANEKLFF.

The chain joins TRBV11-2 to TRBJ2-7, with D perhaps matching TRBD2 (6 bases). CDR1 SGHAT and CDR2 FQNNGV come from the germline V gene. The CDR3 contains 15 residues. V gave up 4 bases and J gave up 0 bases, with 13 bases separating them. CDR3 loop: CASSSMAGSSYEQYF. The CDR3 coding sequence is TGTGCCAGCAGCTCGATGGCGGGGAGCTCCTACGAGCAGTACTTC.

This chain joins TRBV7-3 and TRBJ2-3; the match to TRBD2 covers 10 bases. V lost 0 bases to trimming and J lost 5 bases; unmatched junction nucleotides: 5. In germline, CDR1 is SGHTA, CDR2 FQGTGA. The CDR3 is 16 amino acids. The CDR3 DNA reads TGTGCCAGCAGCTTAACGATAGCGGGGGGCAGAGATACGCAGTATTTT. This sequence encodes CASSLTIAGGRDTQYF. The full variable domain, in which reference TRBV7-3 and TRBJ2-3 provide the parts outside the CDR3, is GAGVSQTPSNKVTEKGKYVELRCDPISGHTALYWYRQSLGQGPEFLIYFQGTGAADDSGLPNDRFFAVRPEGSVSTLKIQRTERGDSAVYLCASSLTIAGGRDTQYFGPGTRLTVL.

The chain uses TRBV7-3 and TRBJ2-2; D perhaps matches TRBD2 (5 bases). The germline CDR1 and CDR2 sequences are SGHTA and FQGTGA. V lost 1 base, J lost 4 bases, and 19 bases lay in between. The CDR3 runs 18 residues. The CDR3 loop is CASSLIGNAATSTGELFF. For the CDR3, the DNA is TGTGCCAGCAGCTTAATAGGGAATGCAGCAACTAGCACCGGGGAGCTGTTTTTT.